This TCR beta chain was identified during a study of technical replicates of blood from a handful of donors (dated by TCRdb to between 2016 and 2019). Based on the germline V gene (reference sequence), the CDR1 and CDR2 sequences are PRHDT and FYEKMQ. V and J are truncated by 3 bases and 5 bases respectively, leaving an intervening sequence of 16 bases. The CDR3 measures 16 amino acids from cysteine to phenylalanine. Just the 48-base CDR3 DNA is kept, in frame starting at base 1. Turning to this clone: Its antigen remains unidentified. The sample holds no much larger clone one base away, and base qualities are not on file.

The method was the immunoSEQ multiplex PCR assay. The table was pulled from immuneACCESS by TCRdb, which kept in-frame rearrangements only. Such tables lose some clones; where checked, under half of the loss comes from unresolved V genes, and the rest has no known cause. The sample table lists nearly 80,000 clones, approximately 96% of them with a count of one. The ten most abundant clones make up approximately 0.32% of the sample. The sequenced sample was T cells isolated from PBMCs. The receptor was derived from a human donor in good health. The rearranged chain carries TRBV13 and TRBJ2-2, with a tentative D gene TRBD2 over 6 matching bases. The CDR3 region reads CASSFSAGRRTGELFF. The DNA sequence reads TGTGCCAGCAGCTTCTCTGCCGGGAGAAGGACCGGGGAGCTGTTTTTT.